This T cell receptor (beta chain) was found in a study of shared clonotypes between healthy human individuals. Study as a whole: Aged between 18 and 49, the donors were a couple of women and three men. Study results and limitations: On the whole, naive subsets had larger estimated richness than memory subsets had. Donors were few, which limited the genetic and exposure-history diversity represented.

Concerning this clone: Its specificity is not known.

V was clipped by 5 bases and J by 2 bases; unmatched bases: 6. The CDR3 extends over 14 amino acids. CDR1 and CDR2 (germline): MNHEY, SMNVEV (reference sequence). The naive CD8 population came from CD45RO-negative cells selected for CCR7, without terminally differentiated effector memory CD45RA+ cells. Donors, healthy HIV-negative adults, lacked recent acute infections or vaccinations. Assay used: immunoSEQ multiplex PCR; TCRdb lists only in-frame clones, some missing. The sample carries around 2,000,000 clones, approximately 94% recorded once. Input material: naive CD8+ T cells from PBMCs. The chain joins TRBV27 to TRBJ2-7; TRBD1 agrees at 7 bases. The receptor's source is a young man in good health. Some clones in this sample may be carry-over from other donors' samples. CDR3 residues: CASSGQVRAYEQYF. CDR3 DNA: TGTGCCAGCAGTGGACAGGTTAGGGCCTACGAGCAGTACTTC.